This T cell receptor (beta chain) comes out of a study of early T cells in non-severe SARS-CoV-2 infection. Germline lookup yields CDR1 DFQATT and CDR2 SNEGSKA (reference sequence). The CDR3 is made up of 14 amino acids. The V and J ends lost 4 bases and 2 bases, in that order; junction bases with no gene match: 8. TCRdb fed the 5' RACE reads into MiXCR, producing one record per CDR3 protein. The sample yields some 80,000 distinct CDR3 sequences, about 10% seen once. This clonotype was counted between two and nine times. This clonotype was sampled from an adult who was a healthcare worker with PCR-confirmed SARS-CoV-2 infection or an uninfected control (not recorded which). The sequencing used whole blood, collected at baseline. V gene TRBV20-1 combines with J gene TRBJ2-7, with 7 bases lining up with TRBD2. The CDR3 coding sequence is TGCAGTGCTAACACGGGGACTACCGCCTACGAGCAGTACTTC. Translated, it gives CSANTGTTAYEQYF.